The rows below give T cell receptor beta chains drawn from one sample of a study of molecular identifiers for immune sequencing clone quantification. TCRdb reprocessed the PCR reads with MiXCR, giving one entry per CDR3 protein. The repertoire has over 600,000 distinct CDR3 sequences, nearly 20% of them found once; the top ten carry approximately 0.9%. The sequenced sample was naive CD8+ T cells from blood, with Jurkat cell RNA spiked in. The receptors derive from a human donor in good health. Some libraries in this study had Jurkat cell RNA spiked in. The CDR3 runs from the conserved cysteine through the conserved F or W. Fields, in order: D gene, J gene, clone size, V gene, CDR3 DNA, CDR3 protein. The D gene is left open where the match is weak. Clone size, where shown, is once, few, many, or a class for clones that have expanded.

-	TRBJ1-2	many	TRBV11-2	TGTGCCAGCAGCTTAGGCGTATCTGGCTACACCTTC	CASSLGVSGYTF
-	TRBJ2-5	-	TRBV24-1	TGTGCCACCAGTGATTATATGCAAGAGACCCAGTACTTC	CATSDYMQETQYF
-	TRBJ2-7	few	TRBV11-2	TGTGCCAGCAGCCCAGGTTTGGTTTCGTATGGCGAGCAGTACTTC	CASSPGLVSYGEQYF
-	TRBJ2-7	-	TRBV6-4	TGTGCCAGCAGTGCTAGGTTGGACGAGCAGTACTTC	CASSARLDEQYF
-	TRBJ2-6	many	TRBV14	TGTGCCAGCGCCCATTTTACTGGGGCCAACGTCCTGACTTTC	CASAHFTGANVLTF
TRBD1	TRBJ2-7	many	TRBV27	TGTGCCAGCAGTTTATGGACAGGGGGTGAAGAGCAGTACTTC	CASSLWTGGEEQYF
-	TRBJ1-1	-	TRBV6-5	TGTGCCAGCAGTTACGCCGGGATCTCCACTGAAGCTCTCTTT	CASSYAGISTEALF
-	TRBJ2-7	few	TRBV5-6	TGTGCCAGCAGCCTGGGCCGAGGAACTCCCTACGAGCAGTACTTC	CASSLGRGTPYEQYF
-	TRBJ2-1	many	TRBV9	TGTGCCAGCAGCCCCTGGCAGAGTGGTAGTGAGCAGTTCTTC	CASSPWQSGSEQFF
-	TRBJ1-2	few	TRBV28	TGTGCCAGCAGTTCCTGGGTCGACGGCGGTAACTATGGCTACACCTTC	CASSSWVDGGNYGYTF
-	TRBJ1-2	many	TRBV28	TGTGCCAGCAGCAAAGGGACCGGAAACTATGGCTACACCTTC	CASSKGTGNYGYTF
TRBD1	TRBJ2-7	many	TRBV14	TGTGCCAGCAGCCAGTCCCGGGACAGGGGGCTCCTTTACGAGCAGTACTTC	CASSQSRDRGLLYEQYF
TRBD2	TRBJ2-3	many	TRBV4-1	TGCGCCAGCAGCCAAGACAACGGGAGGGCCACAGATACGCAGTATTTT	CASSQDNGRATDTQYF
TRBD1	TRBJ1-1	many	TRBV5-4	TGTGCCAGCAGCTTCGCAGGGGGGGCATCTGATGAAGCTTTCTTT	CASSFAGGASDEAFF
TRBD2	TRBJ2-1	many	TRBV7-2	TGTGCCAGCAGCTTAGGCGGGGGAGCCCAAATATCCTACAATGAGCAGTTCTTC	CASSLGGGAQISYNEQFF
TRBD1	TRBJ1-1	many	TRBV29-1	TGCAGCGTCGTGACAGGGGTAGAATCTGAAGCTTTCTTT	CSVVTGVESEAFF
-	TRBJ2-1	many	TRBV29-1	TGCAGCGTTGGATCACAAGGCGGGCAGTTCTTC	CSVGSQGGQFF
TRBD2	TRBJ2-2	-	TRBV7-9	TGTGCCAGCAGCACCTCTAGCGGGGATTACACCGGGGAGCTGTTTTTT	CASSTSSGDYTGELFF
-	TRBJ2-7	many	TRBV10-3	TGTGCCATCAGTAACAGTTTATCTGGCGAGCAGTACTTC	CAISNSLSGEQYF